The entry below describes one T cell receptor (beta chain). The sample originates from a study of blood T cell repertoires in COVID-19. For the study at large: Sites in the United States, Italy and Spain provided acute and convalescent COVID-19 samples.

The CDR3 is made up of 13 amino acids. V dropped 4 bases and J dropped 5; count of bases not matched to a gene: 1. Germline lookup yields CDR1 SGHTA and CDR2 FQGTGA. TCRdb's table, derived via immunoSEQ multiplex PCR, lists solely in-frame clones and lacks some. Of more than 25,000 clones in the sample, 85% to 90% are singletons; the top ten hold under 55%. The sequence derives from a human donor with acute or convalescent COVID-19. The donor label of this sample is uncertain. The V call is TRBV7-3, the J call TRBJ2-1, with 8 bases identical to TRBD2. Sequenced material: peripheral blood. The DNA of the CDR3 is TGTGCCAGCAGCTCACTAGCGGACAATGAGCAGTTCTTC. Translated: CASSSLADNEQFF.